This T cell receptor (beta chain) was sequenced for a study of T cells after yellow fever vaccination (dated 2019 in TCRdb). Describing the broader study: The SMART-Seq v4 Ultra Low Input RNA kit was used to prepare libraries from fractions with low cell numbers. Bulk TCR alpha and beta repertoires were sequenced longitudinally to track T-cell clones before and after primary and booster YFV17D yellow fever vaccination. Two healthy male donors, one aged 18 to 30 and one aged 30 to 40 years, made up the cohort. Blood samples were taken at several timepoints before and after primary and secondary immunization, and bulk PBMC replicates and cell subsets were isolated. Overall study results and their limits: A small share of clonotypes was detected in both CD4 and CD8 compartments, with the overlap likely arising from convergent recombination. The study included only two donors, which limits how far the findings can be generalized. FACS-sorted repertoires could contain abundant contaminating clonotypes from the bulk population, so computational filtering was required. After the booster, most of the clones that had expanded following primary vaccination were detected again (roughly 96% of CD4 and 88% of CD8), which suggests that memory was broadly maintained. The secondary T-cell response was weaker than the primary response but faster, peaking on day 5 instead of day 15.

In its sample, this clonotype was seen a few times. Its cognate antigen has yet to be identified. There are no base qualities to consult, and no much larger clone falls within one base. What this sample's treatment or condition label stands for: live attenuated yellow fever vaccine strain. Two biological replicates of bulk PBMCs were collected at each blood-draw timepoint. PBMCs were isolated from peripheral blood using a standard Ficoll-Paque protocol. TriZol was used to extract RNA from bulk PBMCs, CD4 and CD8 fractions, and dextramer-positive and dextramer-negative fractions. From its cysteine to its phenylalanine, the CDR3 spans 15 amino acids. Just the 45-base CDR3 DNA is kept, in frame starting at base 1. Compared with germline, V lacks 2 bases and J lacks 2 bases; bases without a gene match: 0. The germline V gene encodes CDR1 MNHEY and CDR2 SVGAGI. TCR cDNA was synthesized by 5'RACE template switching, through which a universal primer site and unique molecular identifiers were introduced. Priming of cDNA synthesis was performed from both the TCR alpha and TCR beta constant segments. Library amplification involved two PCR steps, and the second step added sample barcodes and sequencing adapters. Sequencing of libraries was performed on Illumina HiSeq 2500 (2x100 bp) or NovaSeq (2x150 bp). The paper's processing steps were these. Demultiplexing of reads and collapsing into UMI consensus sequences were performed with MIGEC, and V(D)J alignment was carried out with MiXCR. Using edgeR on replicate PBMC samples, clonotypes were called vaccine-responding if FDR was below 0.01 and the log2 fold change was above 5 up to day 15. Bulk clonotypes were assigned CD4 or CD8 identity according to which sequenced CD4 or CD8 repertoire held them at higher abundance. TCRdb took the public reads, trimmed them with fastp at Q25, ran MiXCR for clone calling and kept in-frame beta chains. Each entry merges the rows of one CDR3 protein and shows their most common DNA and genes. TCRdb assigned the V and J calls; the authors' analysis was not used. In all, the sample holds about 630,000 distinct CDR3 sequences, and 9% to 15% of those were seen once. About 15% of the sample is in the top ten clones.

This specimen was PBMCs, taken on the day of the yellow fever booster vaccination. This sequence was found in a man under 40 who received the YFV17D yellow fever vaccine. The chain employs TRBV6-5 and TRBJ2-7, and 13 junctional nucleotides match TRBD2. The CDR3 in this case is CASSYTSGRAYEQYF. The DNA sequence is as follows: TGTGCCAGCAGTTACACTAGCGGGAGGGCCTACGAGCAGTACTTC.